These T cell receptor beta chains were read from a single sample in a study of siplizumab effects on memory and regulatory T cells. Method: immunoSEQ multiplex PCR; TCRdb's copy keeps in-frame clones and lacks some. The top ten hold around 0.33% of the sample, which has about 94,000 clones, approximately 95% seen once. Sequenced input: non-Treg CD4+ T cells sorted from blood. These receptors were obtained from a human donor in good health. CDR3s include the opening cysteine and the closing phenylalanine or tryptophan. The D gene is left open where the match is weak. Some rows have no size entry. The others give once, few or many, or a class for an expanded clone.

j_call: TRBJ1-4
d_call: TRBD1
clone_size: NA
v_call: TRBV6-5
cdr3_nt: TGTGCCAGCAGCATATCCGGGACAGGGAGTGAAAAACTGTTTTTT
cdr3_aa: CASSISGTGSEKLFF

j_call: TRBJ2-5
d_call: NA
clone_size: NA
v_call: TRBV14
cdr3_nt: TGTGCCAGCAGCCCGGCCCAAGAGACCCAGTACTTC
cdr3_aa: CASSPAQETQYF

j_call: TRBJ1-5
d_call: NA
clone_size: once
v_call: TRBV6-5
cdr3_nt: TGTGCCAGCAGGGAGAGTGATCAGCCCCAGCATTTT
cdr3_aa: CASRESDQPQHF

j_call: TRBJ2-1
d_call: TRBD2
clone_size: NA
v_call: TRBV30
cdr3_nt: TGTGCCTGGAATTGGCGGGGGGTCGACAATGAGCAGTTCTTC
cdr3_aa: CAWNWRGVDNEQFF

j_call: TRBJ1-2
d_call: NA
clone_size: NA
v_call: TRBV7-9
cdr3_nt: TGTGCCAGCAGCCCCCCCTTCTCTGCTCCTAACTATGGCTACACCTTC
cdr3_aa: CASSPPFSAPNYGYTF

j_call: TRBJ2-2
d_call: NA
clone_size: NA
v_call: TRBV15
cdr3_nt: TGTGCCACCAGCAGAGATCCAACCGGGGAGCTGTTTTTT
cdr3_aa: CATSRDPTGELFF

j_call: TRBJ1-2
d_call: NA
clone_size: NA
v_call: TRBV5-4
cdr3_nt: TGTGCCAGCAGCTTGGACAGGAACTATGGCTACACCTTC
cdr3_aa: CASSLDRNYGYTF

j_call: TRBJ1-2
d_call: NA
clone_size: NA
v_call: TRBV2
cdr3_nt: TGTGCCAGCAGTTCGGGCTTCCCCTATGGCTACACCTTC
cdr3_aa: CASSSGFPYGYTF

j_call: TRBJ1-2
d_call: TRBD1
clone_size: NA
v_call: TRBV5-1
cdr3_nt: TGCGCCAGCAGCTTATTCCCAGGGGGCGTGGATGGCTACACCTTC
cdr3_aa: CASSLFPGGVDGYTF

j_call: TRBJ1-2
d_call: NA
clone_size: NA
v_call: TRBV6-5
cdr3_nt: TGTGCCAGCAGTTACGACAGCTTCTATGGCTACACCTTC
cdr3_aa: CASSYDSFYGYTF

j_call: TRBJ2-6
d_call: NA
clone_size: once
v_call: TRBV11-2
cdr3_nt: TGTGCCAGCAGTCCCAGGGTCTCTGGGGCCAACGTCCTGACTTTC
cdr3_aa: CASSPRVSGANVLTF

j_call: TRBJ2-1
d_call: TRBD1
clone_size: NA
v_call: TRBV9
cdr3_nt: TGTGCCAGCAGCCACGGGACAGGGTGGCGGAATGAGCAGTTCTTC
cdr3_aa: CASSHGTGWRNEQFF

j_call: TRBJ2-5
d_call: NA
clone_size: NA
v_call: TRBV7-3
cdr3_nt: TGTGCCAGCAGCTTAGGGACGAGGGAGACCCAGTACTTC
cdr3_aa: CASSLGTRETQYF

j_call: TRBJ2-1
d_call: TRBD2
clone_size: once
v_call: TRBV10-3
cdr3_nt: TGTGCCATCAGTATACTAGCGGGGGGGTACAATGAGCAGTTCTTC
cdr3_aa: CAISILAGGYNEQFF

j_call: TRBJ1-5
d_call: NA
clone_size: NA
v_call: TRBV6-1
cdr3_nt: TGTGCCAGCAGTAATAGGGAATACAATCAGCCCCAGCATTTT
cdr3_aa: CASSNREYNQPQHF

j_call: TRBJ2-7
d_call: NA
clone_size: NA
v_call: TRBV11-2
cdr3_nt: TGTGCCCCACGAGTACCAGGGACAAGCTACGAGCAGTACTTC
cdr3_aa: CAPRVPGTSYEQYF

j_call: TRBJ1-4
d_call: NA
clone_size: NA
v_call: TRBV27
cdr3_nt: TGTGCCAGCAGTAACGTACTAGGGGAAAAACTGTTTTTT
cdr3_aa: CASSNVLGEKLFF

j_call: TRBJ1-1
d_call: NA
clone_size: NA
v_call: TRBV9
cdr3_nt: TGTGCCAGCAGCGTAGAAGAGTGGATCACTGAAGCTTTCTTT
cdr3_aa: CASSVEEWITEAFF

j_call: TRBJ1-3
d_call: NA
clone_size: NA
v_call: TRBV4-1
cdr3_nt: TGCGCCAGCAGCCAAGAGTGGCCGATCCGATCTGGAAACACCATATATTTT
cdr3_aa: CASSQEWPIRSGNTIYF

j_call: TRBJ1-1
d_call: NA
clone_size: NA
v_call: TRBV6-1
cdr3_nt: TGTGCCAGCAGTGAAGAGGGGATCATGAACACTGAAGCTTTCTTT
cdr3_aa: CASSEEGIMNTEAFF

j_call: TRBJ1-6
d_call: NA
clone_size: NA
v_call: TRBV5-8
cdr3_nt: TGTGCCAGCAGCTCTGGACAGACCCAGGCCTCACCCCTCCACTTT
cdr3_aa: CASSSGQTQASPLHF

j_call: TRBJ1-2
d_call: TRBD1
clone_size: NA
v_call: TRBV19
cdr3_nt: TGTGCCAGTAGTATTCAGGGGGCGCAGAACTATGGCTACACCTTC
cdr3_aa: CASSIQGAQNYGYTF

j_call: TRBJ2-7
d_call: TRBD2
clone_size: NA
v_call: TRBV18
cdr3_nt: TGTGCCAGCTCAGGGGGGACTAGCGGGTACGAGCAGTACTTC
cdr3_aa: CASSGGTSGYEQYF

j_call: TRBJ1-1
d_call: NA
clone_size: NA
v_call: TRBV5-4
cdr3_nt: TGTGCCAGCAGCCCTGAGGTTGCCAACACTGAAGCTTTCTTT
cdr3_aa: CASSPEVANTEAFF